The entry below gives a single T cell receptor (beta chain) sequence along with its context. Original processing notes: Nucleated cell number was recorded as an estimate derived from reference gene primer amplification. TCRdb's copy holds only in-frame clones and misses some; the assay was immunoSEQ multiplex PCR. That table is the source of V, J and clone size, and D and trimming were worked out from the DNA. The table records about 60,000 clones, roughly 83% of them present only once. The record originates from a study of blood T cell repertoires in COVID-19. Across the whole study: Samples of COVID-19 (acute and convalescent) were obtained from the United States, Italy and Spain. Sample material is recorded as cDNA or gDNA derived from T cells, B-cell-depleted T cells, or PBMCs.

The length of the CDR3 is 13 residues. Trimming took 3 bases from V and 2 from J, leaving 7 bases between them. It was during active infection that Seattle patients were enrolled and then longitudinally followed. This chain links TRBV12-3 or TRBV12-4 with TRBJ1-2; no definite D call. The sample consisted of peripheral blood. The receptor comes from a man aged 25-45 years with COVID-19, enrolled during active disease. For the CDR3, the DNA is TGTGCCAGCAGTTTCGGCAGGAACTATGGCTACACCTTC. Translated, it gives CASSFGRNYGYTF.